A single sample is the source of the 21 T cell receptor beta chains below, sequenced in a study of vaccination effects on CD4 cells after COVID-19. Expansion with viral peptide pools was applied to antigen-specific CD4+ T cells by the ViraFEST assay prior to sequencing. Investigators separated out CD4+ T cells once approximately 11 days of culture had passed. Using immunoSEQ multiplex PCR, the repertoire was profiled, and TCRdb retains in-frame clones only, with some absent. The table has approximately 54,000 clones, 75% to 90% seen once. The antigens these receptors bind are not known. The sample was CD4+ T cells from PBMCs cultured with HCoV-229E spike peptides, taken before COVID-19 vaccination. These receptors were obtained from a human donor who received a COVID-19 vaccine.

The chain employs TRBV6-5 and TRBJ1-5; D gene ambiguous. The V gene's germline CDR1 is MNHEY and CDR2 SVGAGI. Trimming cost V 0 bases and J 7 bases, with 7 bases left between them. CDR3 length equals 13 residues. The CDR3 DNA reads TGTGCCAGCAGTTACTCCCAAATCCAGCCCCAGCATTTT. It encodes CASSYSQIQPQHF.

This clone has just a few counts. The CDR3: CATSDLDSGSSYNEQFF. The CDR3 DNA is TGTGCCACCAGTGACCTCGACTCGGGGAGCTCCTACAATGAGCAGTTCTTC. This rearrangement joins TRBV24-1 to TRBJ2-1, with D maybe TRBD2 (5 bases). The CDR3 extends over 17 amino acids. The germline V gene has CDR1 KGHDR and CDR2 SFDVKD. Trimming took off 4 bases at V and 0 bases at J, with 15 bases between the two ends.

The V call is TRBV30, the J call TRBJ1-1, with 7 positions matching TRBD1. The CDR3 runs 12 residues. Germline CDR1 reads GTSNPN; CDR2 reads SVGIG (reference sequence). The V gene end was trimmed by 1 base and the J gene end by 9 bases; junction bases not matched to a gene: 5. The CDR3 nucleotides are TGTGCCTGGAGTGGACAGGGAATAAAAGCTTTCTTT. This sequence encodes CAWSGQGIKAFF. The whole variable domain, remainder taken from reference TRBV30 and TRBJ1-1, is SQTIHQWPATLVQPVGSPLSLECTVEGTSNPNLYWYRQAAGRGLQLLFYSVGIGQISSEVPQNLSASRPQDRQFILSSKKLLLSDSGFYLCAWSGQGIKAFFGQGTRLTVV.

The chain carries TRBV6-5 and TRBJ1-2; TRBD1 might be the D (6 bases). The ends were cut back, 5 bases at V and 6 bases at J, with 13 bases in the middle. Germline CDR1 reads MNHEY; CDR2 reads SVGAGI. This CDR3 contains 13 residues. CDR3 amino acids: CASSTRQVDGYTF. For the CDR3, the DNA is TGTGCCAGCAGTACCCGACAGGTAGATGGCTACACCTTC.

Worth noting for this clone: At the DNA level, this CDR3 is encoded by other sequences in the same sample as well. J is TRBJ1-1 and V is TRBV27; weak D call: TRBD1 (6 bases). The germline gives CDR1 MNHEY, CDR2 SMNVEV (reference sequence). The CDR3 is 13 residues long. Trimming took off 4 bases at V and 3 bases at J, with 9 bases between the two ends. CDR3 sequence (DNA): TGTGCCAGCAGTTCCACAGGGTACACTGAAGCTTTCTTT. Translation gives CASSSTGYTEAFF.

The V gene is TRBV18, the J gene TRBJ2-3; 7 bases are shared with TRBD2. V was clipped by 6 bases and J by 0 bases; unmatched bases: 6. The CDR3 sequence is 15 residues long. Per the germline V gene, CDR1 is KGHSH and CDR2 is LQKENI. In nucleotides, the CDR3 is TGTGCCAGCTCGCTAGCGGTCCCTAGCACAGATACGCAGTATTTT. Translated, it gives CASSLAVPSTDTQYF.

CDR3 residues: CASSRPSGGGASTDTQYF. The CDR3 DNA reads TGTGCCAGCAGTAGGCCTAGCGGGGGGGGTGCTAGCACAGATACGCAGTATTTT. The genes are TRBV2 and TRBJ2-3, with 12 bases aligning to TRBD2. V gave up 5 bases and J gave up 0 bases; unmatched junction bases: 9. Germline V lookup: CDR1 SNHLY, CDR2 FYNNEI. There are 18 residues in the CDR3.

The chain couples TRBV28 to TRBJ2-5; D is unresolved. The germline CDR1 and CDR2 sequences are MDHEN and SYDVKM. The CDR3 extends over 16 amino acids. The V gene lost 5 bases and the J gene lost 5 bases, with 21 bases spanning the gap. CDR3 amino acids: CASSPVGLRLGETQYF. CDR3 sequence (DNA): TGTGCCAGCAGTCCAGTCGGCCTTCGCTTAGGGGAGACCCAGTACTTC.

This rearrangement joins TRBV5-4 to TRBJ1-1; a weak D match, TRBD1 (5 bases). V was shortened by 5 bases and J by 7 bases, with 12 bases between the two germline ends. The CDR3 has 12 residues. CDR1 is SGHNT, CDR2 YYREEE, per germline (reference sequence). CDR3 sequence (DNA): TGTGCCAGCAGTCGGGGGGAGATTGAAGCTTTCTTT. Translation: CASSRGEIEAFF.

The chain carries TRBV7-2 and TRBJ2-3, with 8 bases identical to TRBD2. The germline V gene encodes CDR1 SGHTA and CDR2 FQGNSA. The CDR3 contains 15 residues. Losses at the gene ends were 4 bases for V and 8 bases for J; bases not matched to a gene: 11. The CDR3 nucleotides read TGTGCCAGCAGCTCAGAGGCGGGGGGAATGCGTACGCAGTATTTT. Encoded protein: CASSSEAGGMRTQYF.

The chain carries TRBV10-1 and TRBJ2-2, with a tentative D call TRBD2 (6 bases). Looked up from germline, CDR1 is WNHNN and CDR2 is SYGVQD (reference sequence). Trimming took 11 bases from V and 1 from J, leaving 11 bases between them. This CDR3 has 13 amino acids. CDR3 protein: CAGGTGNTGELFF. The CDR3 bases are TGCGCCGGAGGGACCGGGAACACCGGGGAGCTGTTTTTT.

The rearrangement uses TRBV6-5 and TRBJ2-7; D ambiguous. This CDR3 has 13 residues. CDR1 is MNHEY, CDR2 SVGAGI, per germline. V was cut by 7 bases and J by 1 base, with 11 bases left in between. CDR3 DNA sequence: TGTGCCAGCACTGGGCAGGAATCCTACGAGCAGTACGTC. Protein sequence: CASTGQESYEQYV.

The genes are TRBV27 and TRBJ1-2; D is perhaps TRBD1 (5 bases). CDR1 is MNHEY and CDR2 is SMNVEV in the germline V gene (reference sequence). The V gene lost 8 bases and the J gene lost 2 bases, with 15 bases spanning the gap. The CDR3 runs to 14 residues. The CDR3 nucleotides read TGTGCCAGCGCGCCTGAGCGGGACAACTATGGCTACACCTTC. Amino acid sequence: CASAPERDNYGYTF.

The chain couples TRBV2 to TRBJ2-7, with D unclear. V lost 8 bases, J lost 6 bases, and 20 bases lay in between. Germline lookup yields CDR1 SNHLY and CDR2 FYNNEI. This CDR3 has 14 amino acids. The CDR3 DNA reads as TGTGCCAGCGGGAAAGGACGGTATATAGGCGAGCAGTACGTC. Its translation: CASGKGRYIGEQYV.

This sequence joins TRBV2 and TRBJ1-1; 11 bases agree with TRBD1. The CDR3 length is 15 residues. CDR1 is SNHLY, CDR2 FYNNEI, per germline. The junction had 8 bases not matched to a gene; V was cut back by 6 bases and J by 5 bases. CDR3 region: CASRRSGTGGTEAFF. CDR3 coding DNA: TGTGCCAGCAGGAGATCCGGGACAGGGGGAACTGAAGCTTTCTTT.

The gene calls are TRBV21-1 and TRBJ1-5. TRBV21-1 is listed as a pseudogene. This CDR3 has 17 amino acids. The CDR3 sequence is CASSKMGREKDNQPQHF. The DNA for the CDR3 is TGTGCCAGCAGCAAAATGGGAAGAGAGAAAGACAATCAGCCCCAGCATTTT.

The chain has TRBV4-1 and TRBJ2-3, with a weak D call TRBD2 (7 bases). The CDR3 sequence is 18 residues long. Germline V lookup: CDR1 MGHRA, CDR2 YSYEKL. V was shortened by 1 base and J by 1 base, with 18 bases between the two germline ends. The CDR3 protein is CASSQAERGGGGTDTQYF. The DNA of the CDR3 is TGCGCCAGCAGCCAAGCGGAGCGCGGGGGCGGAGGCACAGATACGCAGTATTTT.

This clone was recorded only once. This chain uses TRBV6-6 with TRBJ2-5; D might be TRBD1 (6 bases). CDR1 is MNHNY and CDR2 is SVGAGI in the germline V gene (reference sequence). The CDR3 length is 14 residues. The V end lost 5 bases, the J end lost 2 bases, and 12 bases lay between the germline ends. The CDR3 is CASSDHRAQETQYF. The CDR3, as DNA: TGTGCCAGCAGTGACCACAGGGCTCAAGAGACCCAGTACTTC.

CDR3 sequence (DNA): TGTGCCAGCAGCTTAACGGCACTCGGGGGGGGGAACACTGAAGCTTTCTTT. It is translated as CASSLTALGGGNTEAFF. This chain connects TRBV7-3 to TRBJ1-1; tentative D call: TRBD1 (5 bases). This CDR3 is built from 17 residues. V lost 0 bases and J 1 base, leaving 15 bases between the germline ends. Germline-derived CDR1 and CDR2 are SGHTA and FQGTGA.

The genes are TRBV2 and TRBJ2-2, with TRBD2 matching over 8 bases. The CDR3 has 14 amino acids. V gave up 7 bases and J gave up 5 bases; unmatched junction bases: 6. CDR1 is SNHLY, CDR2 FYNNEI, per germline. In DNA, the CDR3 is TGTGCCAGCACCCTAGGCGGGAGGACCGGGGAGCTGTTTTTT. This translates into CASTLGGRTGELFF. Together with reference TRBV2 and TRBJ2-2, the CDR3 gives the full variable domain: EPEVTQTPSHQVTQMGQEVILRCVPISNHLYFYWYRQILGQKVEFLVSFYNNEISEKSEIFDDQFSVERPDGSNFTLKIRSTKLEDSAMYFCASTLGGRTGELFFGEGSRLTVL.

V and J are TRBV19 and TRBJ1-4, with D unclear. Germline V gives CDR1 LNHDA, CDR2 SQIVND (reference sequence). The CDR3 is 16 amino acids. V lost 3 bases, J lost 0 bases, and 11 bases lay in between. DNA for the CDR3: TGTGCCAGTAGTATTCGGGGAAGGGCAACTAATGAAAAACTGTTTTTT. This translates into CASSIRGRATNEKLFF.